This TCR beta chain was found in a study of shared clonotypes between healthy human individuals. The method was immunoSEQ multiplex PCR; TCRdb's version includes in-frame clones alone and lacks a portion of them. Of approximately 2.4 million clones in the sample, approximately 96% were seen once. CDR1 MNHNS and CDR2 SASEGT come from the germline V gene. With V trimmed by 6 bases and J by 7 bases, 9 bases remained unmatched. The CDR3 runs to 14 residues. Material: naive CD4+ T cells sorted from blood. As for subset: CD45RA+ positively selected. This chain links TRBV6-1 with TRBJ2-1, with 7 nucleotides matching TRBD1. This clonotype was sampled from a man between 18 and 35 years old in good health. The CDR3 loop reads CASRLDRAVNEQFF. Written as DNA, the CDR3 is TGTGCCAGCAGGTTAGACAGGGCGGTGAATGAGCAGTTCTTC.